A selection of T cell receptor beta chains follows, all from one sample in a study of a mutant IDH1 vaccine in newly diagnosed glioma. For these receptors, no antigen is known. Here immunoSEQ multiplex PCR was the method, and the copy in TCRdb shows in-frame clones only, minus some. The sample has about 50,000 clones; 76% are singletons. This specimen consisted of PBMCs, obtained from a glioma patient whose treatment included an IDH1 peptide vaccine. The receptor set was obtained from a woman in her 40s with glioma. Some clones in this sample may be carry-over from other donors' samples. Both conserved end residues are part of each CDR3. The D gene is left open where the match is weak. The size entry is marked missing in some rows and otherwise reads once, few, many or a size class.

>TRBV5-5|TRBJ2-5|NA|NA
TGTGCCAGCAGCTTCCGGGACCAAGAGACCCAGTACTTC
CASSFRDQETQYF
>TRBV5-6|TRBJ2-7|once|NA
TGTGCCAGCAGCTTGGGGGCAGGTACTCAATCCTACGAGCAGTACTTC
CASSLGAGTQSYEQYF
>TRBV7-9|TRBJ1-2|NA|NA
TGTTCATTGACAGGCCTCTATGGCTACACCTTC
CSLTGLYGYTF
>TRBV2|TRBJ1-3|NA|NA
TGTGCCAGCAGTGCTTTACCCGGAAACACCATATATTTT
CASSALPGNTIYF
>TRBV4-3|TRBJ1-2|NA|NA
TGCGCCAGCAGCCAGCGGTCACAGGCTAACTATGGCTACACCTTC
CASSQRSQANYGYTF
>TRBV7-9|TRBJ2-5|NA|NA
TGTGCCAGCAGCCCCCGGGAGACCCAGTACTTC
CASSPRETQYF
>TRBV20-1|TRBJ2-1|NA|NA
TGCAGTGCTAGAGACGATAATGAGCAGTTCTTC
CSARDDNEQFF
>TRBV5-1|TRBJ2-7|NA|NA
TGCGCCAGCAGCCTCGAAGCAGGGCTCCACGAGCAGTACTTC
CASSLEAGLHEQYF
>TRBV10-3|TRBJ1-5|NA|NA
TGTGCCATCAGTGGAGAGTATAGCAATCAGCCCCAGCATTTT
CAISGEYSNQPQHF
>TRBV12-5|TRBJ1-4|NA|NA
TGTGCTAGTGGTTTGGTTCTTTCCGGCACTAATGAAAAACTGTTTTTT
CASGLVLSGTNEKLFF